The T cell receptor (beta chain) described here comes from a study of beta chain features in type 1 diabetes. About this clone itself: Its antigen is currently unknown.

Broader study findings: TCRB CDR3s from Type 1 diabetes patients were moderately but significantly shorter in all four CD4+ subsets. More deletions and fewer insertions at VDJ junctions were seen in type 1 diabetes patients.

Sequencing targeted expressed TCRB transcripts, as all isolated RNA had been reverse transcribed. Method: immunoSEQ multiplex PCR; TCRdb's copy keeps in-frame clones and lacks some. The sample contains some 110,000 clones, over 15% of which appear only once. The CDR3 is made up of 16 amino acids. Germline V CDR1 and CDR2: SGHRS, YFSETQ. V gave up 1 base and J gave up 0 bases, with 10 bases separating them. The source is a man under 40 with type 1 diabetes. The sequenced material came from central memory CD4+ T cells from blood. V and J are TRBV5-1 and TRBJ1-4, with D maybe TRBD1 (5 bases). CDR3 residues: CASSLRGPATNEKLFF. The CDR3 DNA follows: TGCGCCAGCAGCTTGAGGGGCCCCGCAACTAATGAAAAACTGTTTTTT.